The source of this T cell receptor beta chain is a study of response to subunit inactivated influenza vaccine. This clonotype was seen only a few times. TCRdb recomputed calls from the RT-PCR reads with MiXCR, one row per CDR3 protein. The profile shows about 500,000 distinct CDR3 sequences, approximately 17% of them singletons. The CDR3 contains 14 residues. Germline V gene lookup returns CDR1 SQVTM and CDR2 ANQGSEA. V shed 4 bases, J shed 1 base, and the junction held 4 bases outside the gene matches. The TCR sequence derives from a man in his fifties or sixties who received an inactivated influenza vaccine. The chain recombines TRBV29-1 with TRBJ2-7, with 10 bases that match TRBD2. This specimen consisted of CD4+ T cells sorted from PBMCs, obtained approximately 25 months after vaccination. In nucleotides, the CDR3 is TGCAGCGTTGTATCTAGCGGGAGTTCCTACGAGCAGTACTTC. Its translation: CSVVSSGSSYEQYF.